This T cell receptor beta chain was documented in a study of shared clonotypes between healthy human individuals. Produced via immunoSEQ multiplex PCR; TCRdb's table is partial and in-frame only. The table lists a few million clones, around 90% of them singletons. Study-wide findings and caveats: Non-shared clonotypes displayed generation probabilities falling below those of clonotypes present in all four donors. Clonotype sharing among the donors was expected to vary with sequencing depth. Generally, naive subsets came out with larger estimated richness than memory subsets.

Germline CDR1 and CDR2: MNHEY and SMNVEV (reference sequence). The V gene lost 4 bases and the J gene lost 2 bases, with 11 bases spanning the gap. The CDR3 loop spans 14 amino acids. As for this clone: Its antigen remains unidentified.

This rearrangement joins TRBV27 to TRBJ1-1, with TRBD1 as a possible D gene (5 bases). The sample taken for sequencing was naive CD4+ T cells from PBMCs. The subset here: CD45RA+ positively selected. The receptor comes from a man between 18 and 35 years old in good health. Some clones in this sample may be carry-over from other donors' samples. CDR3 region: CASSWDDSNTEAFF. The CDR3 nucleotides read TGTGCCAGCAGTTGGGACGACAGTAACACTGAAGCTTTCTTT.